The T cell receptor beta chain described here comes from a study of T cell repertoires in cytomegalovirus infection. Study details: Researchers turned to recently identified HLA-C-restricted CMV epitopes as well as well-studied HLA-B-restricted ones. Evidence of both CMV infection and a matching HLA type came from public TCR beta signatures.

Germline CDR1 is SGDLS and CDR2 is YYNGEE. This CDR3 contains 12 residues. V shed 10 bases, J shed 6 bases, and the junction held 8 bases outside the gene matches. This clonotype was recorded once. No antigen is known for it. From the reads, TCRdb called clonotypes with MiXCR, one entry per CDR3 protein. The sample contains about 920,000 distinct CDR3 sequences, less than 35% of which appear only once. The study's findings and limits: Frequencies of public TCR beta families were cumulated, and this identified carriers of CMV plus the relevant HLA.

The specimen comprised cultured CD8+ T cells from PBMCs, sampled from culture after CMV antigen stimulation. The sequence derives from a human donor in good health (CMV status not recorded). Some clones in this sample may be carry-over from other donors' samples. The chain joins TRBV9 to TRBJ1-2, with 8 nucleotides matching TRBD1. The CDR3 is CASTGVSDGYTF. The CDR3 region has the DNA TGTGCCTCGACAGGGGTGAGTGATGGCTACACCTTC.